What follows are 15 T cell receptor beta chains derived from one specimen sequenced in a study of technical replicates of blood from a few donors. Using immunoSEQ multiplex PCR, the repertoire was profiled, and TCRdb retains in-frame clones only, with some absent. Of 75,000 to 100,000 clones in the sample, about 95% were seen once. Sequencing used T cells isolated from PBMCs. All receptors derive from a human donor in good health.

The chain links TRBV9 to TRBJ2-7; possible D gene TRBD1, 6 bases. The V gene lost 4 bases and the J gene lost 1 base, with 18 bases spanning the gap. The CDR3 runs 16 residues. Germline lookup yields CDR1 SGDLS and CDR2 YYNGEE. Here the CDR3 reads CASSPSAQGLSYEQYF. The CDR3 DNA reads TGTGCCAGCAGCCCCTCGGCACAGGGATTATCCTACGAGCAGTACTTC.

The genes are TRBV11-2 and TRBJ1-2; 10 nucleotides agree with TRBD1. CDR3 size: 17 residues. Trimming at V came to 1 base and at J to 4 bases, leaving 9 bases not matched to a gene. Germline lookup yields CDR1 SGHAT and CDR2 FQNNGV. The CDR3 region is CASSLGPGDRGPYGYTF. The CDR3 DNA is TGTGCCAGCAGCTTAGGTCCGGGTGACAGGGGGCCCTATGGCTACACCTTC.

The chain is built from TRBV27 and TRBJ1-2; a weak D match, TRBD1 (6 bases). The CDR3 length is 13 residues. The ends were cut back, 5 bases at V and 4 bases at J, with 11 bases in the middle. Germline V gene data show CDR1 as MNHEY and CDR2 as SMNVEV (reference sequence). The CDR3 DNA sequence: TGTGCCAGCAGTGAGAAGGGGGTCTATGGCTACACCTTC. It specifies CASSEKGVYGYTF.

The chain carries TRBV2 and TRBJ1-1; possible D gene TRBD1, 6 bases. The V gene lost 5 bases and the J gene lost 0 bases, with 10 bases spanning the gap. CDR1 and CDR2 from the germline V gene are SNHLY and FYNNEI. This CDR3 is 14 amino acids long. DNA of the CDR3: TGTGCCAGCAGTCCAGGGGCCCTGAACACTGAAGCTTTCTTT. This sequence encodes CASSPGALNTEAFF.

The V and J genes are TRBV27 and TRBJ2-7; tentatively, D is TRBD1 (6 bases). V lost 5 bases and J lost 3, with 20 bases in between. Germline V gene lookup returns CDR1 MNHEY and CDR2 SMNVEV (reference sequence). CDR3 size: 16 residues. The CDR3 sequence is CASSEHTGTVVYEQYF. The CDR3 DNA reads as TGTGCCAGCAGTGAACATACAGGGACGGTCGTCTACGAGCAGTACTTC.

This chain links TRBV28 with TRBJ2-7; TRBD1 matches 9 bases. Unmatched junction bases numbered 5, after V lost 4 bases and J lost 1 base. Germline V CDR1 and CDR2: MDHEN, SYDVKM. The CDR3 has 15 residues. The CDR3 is CASSSAGTGSYEQYF. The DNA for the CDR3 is TGTGCCAGCAGTTCTGCCGGGACAGGGTCCTACGAGCAGTACTTC.

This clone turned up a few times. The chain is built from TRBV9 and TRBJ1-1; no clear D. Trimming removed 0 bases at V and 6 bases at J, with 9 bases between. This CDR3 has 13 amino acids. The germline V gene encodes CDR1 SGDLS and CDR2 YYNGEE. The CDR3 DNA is TGTGCCAGCAGCGTAGGAGCTGAGTCTGAAGCTTTCTTT. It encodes CASSVGAESEAFF.

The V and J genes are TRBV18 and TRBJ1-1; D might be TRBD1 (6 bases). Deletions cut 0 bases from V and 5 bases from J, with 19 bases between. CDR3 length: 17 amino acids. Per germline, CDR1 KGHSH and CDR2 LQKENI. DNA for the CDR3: TGTGCCAGCTCACCACCCATAACTGAGGGGGGGAGGACTGAAGCTTTCTTT. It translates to CASSPPITEGGRTEAFF.

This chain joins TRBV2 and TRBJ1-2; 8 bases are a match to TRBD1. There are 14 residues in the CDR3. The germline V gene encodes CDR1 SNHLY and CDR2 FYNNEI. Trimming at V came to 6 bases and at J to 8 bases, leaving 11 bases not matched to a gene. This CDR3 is CASSPRTGREGYTF. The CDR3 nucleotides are TGTGCCAGCAGCCCCCGGACAGGGAGGGAAGGCTACACCTTC.

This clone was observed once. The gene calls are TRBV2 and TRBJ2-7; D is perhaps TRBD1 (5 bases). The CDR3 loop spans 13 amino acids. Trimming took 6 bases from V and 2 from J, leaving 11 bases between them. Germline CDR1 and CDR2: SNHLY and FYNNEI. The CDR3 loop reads CASRAREPYEQYF. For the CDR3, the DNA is TGTGCCAGCAGAGCCAGGGAACCCTACGAGCAGTACTTC.

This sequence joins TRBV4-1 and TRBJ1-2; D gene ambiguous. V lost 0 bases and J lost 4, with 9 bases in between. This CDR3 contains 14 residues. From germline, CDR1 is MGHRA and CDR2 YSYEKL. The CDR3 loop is CASSQEGGSYGYTF. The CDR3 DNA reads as TGCGCCAGCAGCCAAGAAGGAGGGTCCTATGGCTACACCTTC.

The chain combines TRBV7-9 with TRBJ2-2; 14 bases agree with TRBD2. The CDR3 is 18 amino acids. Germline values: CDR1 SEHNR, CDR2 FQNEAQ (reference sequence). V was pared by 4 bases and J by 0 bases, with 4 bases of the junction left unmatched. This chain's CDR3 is CASSWGLAGVPNTGELFF. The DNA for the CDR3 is TGTGCCAGCAGCTGGGGACTAGCGGGAGTCCCGAACACCGGGGAGCTGTTTTTT. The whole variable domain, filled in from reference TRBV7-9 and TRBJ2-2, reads DTGVSQNPRHKITKRGQNVTFRCDPISEHNRLYWYRQTLGQGPEFLTYFQNEAQLEKSRLLSDRFSAERPKGSFSTLEIQRTEQGDSAMYLCASSWGLAGVPNTGELFFGEGSRLTVL.

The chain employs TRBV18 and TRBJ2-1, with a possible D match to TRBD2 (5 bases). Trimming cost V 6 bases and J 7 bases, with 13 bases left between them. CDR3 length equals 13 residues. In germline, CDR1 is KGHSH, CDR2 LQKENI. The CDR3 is CASSPATGNEQFF. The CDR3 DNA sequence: TGTGCCAGCTCTCCGGCGACGGGAAATGAGCAGTTCTTC.

Here the CDR3 DNA reads TGTGCCAGCAGCCCACGCCGCGGACCGGGACAGGGAAGCTCCTACGAGCAGTACTTC. Translation: CASSPRRGPGQGSSYEQYF. This chain links TRBV21-1 with TRBJ2-7; TRBD1 is the table's D call, not checked against the DNA. TRBV21-1 is marked as a pseudogene. CDR3 size: 19 residues.

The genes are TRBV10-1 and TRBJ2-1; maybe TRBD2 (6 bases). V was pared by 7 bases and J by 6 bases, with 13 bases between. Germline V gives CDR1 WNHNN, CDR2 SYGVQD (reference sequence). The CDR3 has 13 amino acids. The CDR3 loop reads CASNRDFGNEQFF. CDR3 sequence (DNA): TGCGCCAGCAATAGGGACTTCGGCAATGAGCAGTTCTTC.